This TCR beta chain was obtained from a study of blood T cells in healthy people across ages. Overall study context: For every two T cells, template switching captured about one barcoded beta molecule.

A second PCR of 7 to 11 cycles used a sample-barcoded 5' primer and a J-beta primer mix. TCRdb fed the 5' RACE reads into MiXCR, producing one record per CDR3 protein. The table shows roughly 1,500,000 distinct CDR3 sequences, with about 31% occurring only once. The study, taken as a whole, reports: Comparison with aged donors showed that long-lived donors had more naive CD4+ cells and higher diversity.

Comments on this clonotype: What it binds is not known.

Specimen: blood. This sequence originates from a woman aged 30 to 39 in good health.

CDR3 sequence (DNA): TGCAGCGTTGATTCGGAAAACTCTGGAAACACCATATATTTT. Amino acid sequence: CSVDSENSGNTIYF. The V and J genes are TRBV29-1 and TRBJ1-3; D is ambiguous. This CDR3 region has 14 residues. The germline gives CDR1 SQVTM, CDR2 ANQGSEA. Trimming cost V 3 bases and J 0 bases, with 9 bases left between them.